This TCR beta chain was recorded in a study of CD8 T cells in ankylosing spondylitis. Study observations and caveats: Ankylosing spondylitis blood appeared to carry a characteristic TCR beta motif of roughly eight highly homologous variants. Disease-linked clones were found to be CD8+ and relatively rare in peripheral blood. Matched ankylosing spondylitis synovial fluid reportedly showed significant enrichment of disease-linked clones. Earlier authors reported some of these motif variants in reactive arthritis synovial fluid and blood.

Each TCR beta library was made by quantitative 5'-RACE that incorporated molecular barcodes. TCRdb re-derived calls from the 5' RACE reads in MiXCR, one entry per CDR3 protein. The data show some 840,000 distinct CDR3 sequences, 12% seen once. CDR1 is SEHNR, CDR2 FQNEAQ, per germline (reference sequence). The CDR3 contains 13 residues. Note on this clonotype: Its target is unknown. Since a much larger clone is just one base distant, this may be a read error.

The sequence was collected from a male donor with ankylosing spondylitis. Sequencing was done on a sample of blood, either unsorted or a sorted T cell fraction (not recorded which). This chain uses TRBV7-9 with TRBJ1-1, with D maybe TRBD1 (5 bases). The CDR3 nucleotides read TGTGCCAGCAGCGTAGCAGGGTTCACTGAAGCTTTCTTT. Translated: CASSVAGFTEAFF.